Listed below are T cell receptor beta chains from one sample, sequenced in a study of cytomegalovirus exposure and HLA in healthy donors. Sequenced by immunoSEQ multiplex PCR; TCRdb stores in-frame clones only, minus some. The sample holds some 150,000 clones, roughly four fifths seen once. Sequenced input: PBMCs. The receptor set was obtained from a man aged 18 to 35 in good health and CMV-seropositive. CDR3s include the opening cysteine and the closing phenylalanine or tryptophan. Each record gives: J gene, clone size, V gene, D gene, CDR3 DNA, CDR3 protein. D genes are given only for firm matches. Not every row has a clone size; where given, it reads once, few, many or a size class.

>TRBJ1-1|-|TRBV5-1|-
TGCGCCAGCAGCTTGGGAGGCAGGGGTGAAGCTTTCTTT
CASSLGGRGEAFF
>TRBJ2-5|-|TRBV6-5|TRBD1
TGTGCCAGCAGTTGGTTTCCGGGACAGGGTACGGAGACCCAGTACTTC
CASSWFPGQGTETQYF
>TRBJ2-2|-|TRBV4-1|TRBD2
TGCGCCAGCAGCCAAGGAGACATGACTAGCGGGAACACCGGGGAGCTGTTTTTT
CASSQGDMTSGNTGELFF
>TRBJ1-1|-|TRBV5-1|-
TGCGCCAGCAGAGAGGGCCTCGGGACAAACACTGAAGCTTTCTTT
CASREGLGTNTEAFF
>TRBJ2-7|once|TRBV5-6|TRBD2
TGTGCCAGCAGCTTGGGGTCCGGGACTAGTATCTCCTACGAGCAGTACTTC
CASSLGSGTSISYEQYF
>TRBJ1-2|-|TRBV5-4|-
TGTGCCAGCAGCTTTGGGACACAGTATGGCTACACCTTC
CASSFGTQYGYTF
>TRBJ1-5|-|TRBV30|TRBD1
TGTGCCTGGAGTGTAACGGGTCAAGGGGGCTGGCAGCCCCAGCATTTT
CAWSVTGQGGWQPQHF
>TRBJ1-4|-|TRBV10-2|-
TGCGCCAGCAGTGATTGGGGGGGGAAGGAAAAACTGTTTTTT
CASSDWGGKEKLFF
>TRBJ2-3|-|TRBV2|TRBD2
TGTGCCAGCCCCGGGACTAGCGCTTTAGATACGCAGTATTTT
CASPGTSALDTQYF
>TRBJ1-1|-|TRBV6-5|TRBD1
TGTGCCACCACAAGGGGGACAGGGTCTGAAGTTTTCTTT
CATTRGTGSEVFF
>TRBJ2-7|-|TRBV30|TRBD1
TGTGCCTGGAGTCTCGGGACAGGGAGCGAGCAGTACTTC
CAWSLGTGSEQYF
>TRBJ2-1|-|TRBV7-8|-
TGTGCCAGCAGCTTAGGATTTCCAACTCGCAATGAGCAGTTCTTC
CASSLGFPTRNEQFF
>TRBJ1-1|-|TRBV5-4|TRBD1
TGTGCCAGCAGCTTGGAGGGACAGGGGGCTACTGAAGCTTTCTTT
CASSLEGQGATEAFF
>TRBJ1-2|-|TRBV6-4|-
TGTGCCAGCAGTGAAGGACACACCAACTATGGCTACACCTTC
CASSEGHTNYGYTF
>TRBJ1-2|-|TRBV6-5|-
TGTGCCAGCAGTTACTCCGGAGGGGTCTATGGCTACACCTTC
CASSYSGGVYGYTF
>TRBJ2-3|-|TRBV28|TRBD2
TGTGCCAGCAGTAAACTAGCGGGAGGGCCGAGCACAGATACGCAGTATTTT
CASSKLAGGPSTDTQYF
>TRBJ1-5|-|TRBV27|-
TGTGCCAGCAGTTTATCTGGGCGCAATCAGCCCCAGCATTTT
CASSLSGRNQPQHF
>TRBJ1-2|few|TRBV6-5|-
TGTGCCAGCAGTTCATCAGGGGACTATGGCTACACCTTC
CASSSSGDYGYTF
>TRBJ1-4|-|TRBV4-1|TRBD1
TGCGCCAGCAGCTTCCTGACAGGGAAGAACGAAAAACTGTTTTTT
CASSFLTGKNEKLFF
>TRBJ1-2|few|TRBV5-1|TRBD1
TGCGCCAGCAGCTTGGGACGGGGACAGAACACCAACTATGGCTACACCTTC
CASSLGRGQNTNYGYTF
>TRBJ2-2|-|TRBV4-1|TRBD1
TGCGCCATCGGGACAGGGTCAGGGGAGCTGTTTTTT
CAIGTGSGELFF
>TRBJ1-1|-|TRBV6-5|-
TGTGCCAGCAGCCGACAGGAGAACACTGAAGCTTTCTTT
CASSRQENTEAFF
>TRBJ1-4|few|TRBV19|-
TGTGCCAGTAGGCCGACAGCAACTAATGAAAAACTGTTTTTT
CASRPTATNEKLFF
>TRBJ2-1|-|TRBV9|TRBD2
TGTGCCAGCAGCGCTGGGACTAGCGGGAGCGATGAGCAGTTCTTC
CASSAGTSGSDEQFF
>TRBJ2-7|-|TRBV27|-
TGTGCCAGCAGTTTCGGTCAGGGGTCAATCGAGCAGTACTTC
CASSFGQGSIEQYF
>TRBJ1-2|-|TRBV7-9|TRBD1
TGTGCCAGCAGGCCAGACGGGACAGGGCGCTATGGCTACACCTTC
CASRPDGTGRYGYTF
>TRBJ1-1|once|TRBV29-1|-
TGCAGCGTTGGTAGACCGGGTAGCACTGAAGCTTTCTTT
CSVGRPGSTEAFF
>TRBJ2-7|few|TRBV30|TRBD1
TGTGCCTGGAACGGACAGGACTACGAGCAGTACTTC
CAWNGQDYEQYF
>TRBJ1-5|few|TRBV19|-
TGTGCCAGTAGTCTTGACATGCAGCCCCAGCATTTT
CASSLDMQPQHF
>TRBJ1-1|-|TRBV10-3|-
TGTGCCATCAGTGATGACAGGCAGGGAAACACTGAAGCTTTCTTT
CAISDDRQGNTEAFF
>TRBJ1-1|-|TRBV6-6|-
TGTGCCAGCGTTAGCAGTTTGAACACTGAAGCTTTCTTT
CASVSSLNTEAFF
>TRBJ2-1|-|TRBV6-5|-
TGTGCCAGCAGTTACTCTTACTACAATGAGCAGTTCTTC
CASSYSYYNEQFF
>TRBJ1-1|-|TRBV28|-
TGTGCCAGTCGAGGGGGGAACACTGAAGCTTTCTTT
CASRGGNTEAFF
>TRBJ2-5|-|TRBV5-1|-
TGCGCCAGCACACAGGGGGAGGGTGAGACCCAGTACTTC
CASTQGEGETQYF
>TRBJ2-7|-|TRBV4-1|-
TGCGCCAGCAGCCCCGCCGGCTCCTACGAGCAGTACTTC
CASSPAGSYEQYF
>TRBJ1-4|-|TRBV27|TRBD1
TGTGCCAGCAGTTCGGGACAGCTGAGTAATGAAAAACTGTTTTTT
CASSSGQLSNEKLFF
>TRBJ2-5|-|TRBV2|TRBD1
TGTGCCAGCAGCCCGGGACAGGGCTGGAAGACCCAGTACTTC
CASSPGQGWKTQYF
>TRBJ2-1|-|TRBV6-5|TRBD1
TGTGCCAGCAGTCCGGACAGGGGCTACTACAATGAGCAGTTCTTC
CASSPDRGYYNEQFF
>TRBJ1-4|-|TRBV11-2|TRBD1
TGTGCCAGCAGCTTAGGGGCAGGGGGTCGGGAAAAACTGTTTTTT
CASSLGAGGREKLFF
>TRBJ2-2|-|TRBV29-1|-
TGCAGCGTTAGACATTATCTAAATGCGAACACCGGGGAGCTGTTTTTT
CSVRHYLNANTGELFF
>TRBJ2-7|-|TRBV4-1|TRBD1
TGCGCCAGCTCCTTTTTACCGGGACAGGGAACCTACGAGCAGTACTTC
CASSFLPGQGTYEQYF
>TRBJ2-7|few|TRBV28|TRBD1
TGTGCCAGCAGTTTAAGAGGGGGCCTCTACGAGCAGTACTTC
CASSLRGGLYEQYF
>TRBJ2-7|-|TRBV19|TRBD2
TGTGCCAGTAGTATAGTTCCTAGCGGGAGGTCCGAGCAGTACTTC
CASSIVPSGRSEQYF
>TRBJ2-2|-|TRBV4-1|-
TGCGCCAGCAGCCAAGAAGGGGGACTAACGAACACCGGGGAGCTGTTTTTT
CASSQEGGLTNTGELFF
>TRBJ2-1|-|TRBV6-5|TRBD2
TGTGCCAGCAGAGGACTAGCCAGTGAGCAGTTCTTC
CASRGLASEQFF
>TRBJ2-7|-|TRBV19|TRBD1
TGTGCCAGTAGTTGGTCCACAGGGGGGTCCTACGAGCAGTACTTC
CASSWSTGGSYEQYF
>TRBJ1-1|-|TRBV28|-
TGTGCCAGCAGTTTTTACAGGGAACCTAACACTGAAGCTTTCTTT
CASSFYREPNTEAFF